Below are 18 T cell receptor beta chains sequenced from a single sample in a study of PD-L1 blockade in urothelial cancer. Sample time point: pretreatment peripheral blood. Some clones are missing from TCRdb's copy, which holds only in-frame ones; the method was immunoSEQ multiplex PCR. This table holds about 52,000 clones, approximately 81% found once. The source was PBMCs, collected around atezolizumab (anti-PD-L1) treatment. These TCRs come from a man in his 70s with urothelial cancer.

The chain couples TRBV9 to TRBJ2-1; D not certain. CDR1 and CDR2 from the germline V gene are SGDLS and YYNGEE. This CDR3 contains 18 residues. V lost 2 bases and J lost 4, with 22 bases in between. CDR3 in amino acids: CASSVSSPTPPLYNEQFF. The CDR3 coding sequence is TGTGCCAGCAGCGTTAGCTCACCCACTCCACCCCTTTACAATGAGCAGTTCTTC.

This clone was seen only a few times. The chain carries TRBV15 and TRBJ1-4, with D unclear. This CDR3 region has 15 residues. CDR1 LNHNV and CDR2 YYDKDF come from the germline V gene (reference sequence). V was clipped by 0 bases and J by 3 bases, with 8 bases between them. CDR3 bases: TGTGCCACCAGCAGAGACGGGTTGGCTAATGAAAAACTGTTTTTT. This codes for CATSRDGLANEKLFF.

This sequence joins TRBV11-3 and TRBJ2-3; D remains ambiguous. The CDR3 spans 12 residues. V was shortened by 3 bases and J by 4 bases, with 5 bases between the two germline ends. Germline assignment: CDR1 SGHNT and CDR2 YENEEA. CDR3: CASSFRSDTQYF. CDR3 in DNA: TGTGCCAGCAGCTTCAGATCAGATACGCAGTATTTT. Looking up the rest from reference TRBV11-3 and TRBJ2-3 gives the full variable domain: EAGVVQSPRYKIIEKKQPVAFWCNPISGHNTLYWYLQNLGQGPELLIRYENEEAVDDSQLPKDRFSAERLKGVDSTLKIQPAELGDSAVYLCASSFRSDTQYFGPGTRLTVL.

The gene calls are TRBV5-6 and TRBJ2-2; 7 bases agree with TRBD2. Trimming at V came to 1 base and at J to 5 bases, leaving 8 bases not matched to a gene. The germline CDR1 and CDR2 sequences are SGHDT and YYEEEE. CDR3 length equals 16 residues. DNA for the CDR3: TGTGCCAGCAGCTTGCGGGGCGGGAGTGGGACCGGGGAGCTGTTTTTT. Translation: CASSLRGGSGTGELFF. Combining the CDR3 with reference TRBV5-6 and TRBJ2-2 gives the whole variable domain DAGVTQSPTHLIKTRGQQVTLRCSPKSGHDTVSWYQQALGQGPQFIFQYYEEEERQRGNFPDRFSGHQFPNYSSELNVNALLLGDSALYLCASSLRGGSGTGELFFGEGSRLTVL.

The gene calls are TRBV5-1 and TRBJ2-1, with D possibly matching TRBD1 (5 bases). Germline V lookup: CDR1 SGHRS, CDR2 YFSETQ. The V and J ends lost 0 bases and 7 bases respectively, with 14 bases between them. The CDR3 consists of 15 residues. CDR3 DNA: TGCGCCAGCAGCTTGGAGGGGCCGGTGAAGAATGAGCAGTTCTTC. Translating gives CASSLEGPVKNEQFF.

The chain employs TRBV6-1 and TRBJ2-7; 11 bases are shared with TRBD1. J lost 3 bases, V lost 7 bases, and 8 bases had no gene match. Germline CDR1 and CDR2: MNHNS and SASEGT. The CDR3 sequence is 15 residues long. CDR3: CASILGGTGGYEQYF. The CDR3 nucleotides are TGTGCCAGCATCCTGGGTGGGACAGGGGGCTACGAGCAGTACTTC.

The rearrangement uses TRBV29-1 and TRBJ2-5, with unresolved D. The germline V gene encodes CDR1 SQVTM and CDR2 ANQGSEA. The CDR3 extends over 14 amino acids. The V end lost 4 bases, the J end lost 2 bases, and 14 bases lay between the germline ends. Written as DNA, the CDR3 is TGCAGCGTTGTGCCCGTCTTCGAGCAAGAGACCCAGTACTTC. This codes for CSVVPVFEQETQYF.

This chain links TRBV11-1 with TRBJ2-2; 7 bases are shared with TRBD1. J lost 6 bases, V lost 4 bases, and 5 bases had no gene match. Germline V gene data show CDR1 as SGHAT and CDR2 as FQDESV (reference sequence). The length of the CDR3 is 14 residues. Here the CDR3 reads CASSYQTGAGELFF. The CDR3 nucleotides are TGTGCCAGCAGCTATCAAACAGGGGCCGGGGAGCTGTTTTTT.

There are many counts of this clone. This chain uses TRBV19 with TRBJ2-1; 7 bases fit TRBD1. The germline V gene encodes CDR1 LNHDA and CDR2 SQIVND (reference sequence). The CDR3 is made up of 14 amino acids. Trimming removed 5 bases from V and 7 bases from J; junction bases left unmatched: 8. CDR3 coding DNA: TGTGCCAGTAGTCCCTCAGGGGGATATAATGAGCAGTTCTTC. As protein: CASSPSGGYNEQFF.

In this sample, this clone turned up a few times. This chain links TRBV30 with TRBJ1-1; maybe TRBD1 (5 bases). CDR3 length: 11 residues. CDR1 GTSNPN and CDR2 SVGIG come from the germline V gene (reference sequence). The ends were cut back, 7 bases at V and 5 bases at J, with 11 bases in the middle. CDR3 DNA sequence: TGTGCCTCCAAAGGGGATACTGAAGCTTTCTTT. Translating it yields CASKGDTEAFF.

This clone was detected once. This chain links TRBV7-2 with TRBJ2-3; 8 bases are shared with TRBD2. Unmatched junction bases numbered 9, after V lost 1 base and J lost 6 bases. CDR3 length: 16 residues. In germline, CDR1 is SGHTA, CDR2 FQGNSA. Here the CDR3 reads CASSLGTSPDGDTQYF. The DNA of the CDR3 is TGTGCCAGCAGCTTAGGGACTAGCCCGGACGGGGATACGCAGTATTTT.

V gene TRBV7-6 combines with J gene TRBJ2-2; unclear D gene. Germline V gene data show CDR1 as SGHVS and CDR2 as FNYEAQ. V was cut by 6 bases and J by 7 bases, with 9 bases left in between. CDR3 length: 12 amino acids. This chain's CDR3 is CASSAKFGELFF. The CDR3 bases are TGTGCCAGCAGTGCTAAATTCGGGGAGCTGTTTTTT.

The chain is built from TRBV5-6 and TRBJ1-2, with 7 nucleotides matching TRBD1. Germline values: CDR1 SGHDT, CDR2 YYEEEE. The V gene end was trimmed by 4 bases and the J gene end by 0 bases; junction bases not matched to a gene: 6. The CDR3 extends over 15 amino acids. The CDR3 here is CASSETGISNYGYTF. The CDR3 DNA reads TGTGCCAGCAGCGAGACAGGGATCTCTAACTATGGCTACACCTTC.

The table lists this clone with a few counts. The CDR3 region is CASSAWTGSGELFF. The DNA of the CDR3 is TGTGCCAGCAGCGCCTGGACAGGGAGCGGGGAGCTGTTTTTT. The V gene is TRBV5-6, the J gene TRBJ2-2; 8 nucleotides line up with TRBD1. Losses at the gene ends were 4 bases for V and 7 bases for J; bases not matched to a gene: 6. CDR3 length equals 14 residues. The germline gives CDR1 SGHDT, CDR2 YYEEEE. Full variable domain (rest looked up from reference TRBV5-6 and TRBJ2-2): DAGVTQSPTHLIKTRGQQVTLRCSPKSGHDTVSWYQQALGQGPQFIFQYYEEEERQRGNFPDRFSGHQFPNYSSELNVNALLLGDSALYLCASSAWTGSGELFFGEGSRLTVL.

The rearrangement joins TRBV7-2 to TRBJ2-7, with D perhaps matching TRBD2 (5 bases). Trimming left V 3 bases short and J 2 bases short, with 11 bases between. The CDR3 spans 14 residues. Germline CDR1 reads SGHTA; CDR2 reads FQGNSA. In DNA, the CDR3 is TGTGCCAGCAGCTTTTCGGGAAACCCCTACGAGCAGTACTTC. This encodes CASSFSGNPYEQYF.

The J gene is TRBJ2-3, the V gene TRBV7-8; the match to TRBD1 covers 8 bases. The CDR3 loop spans 15 amino acids. The V gene end was trimmed by 5 bases and the J gene end by 5 bases; junction bases not matched to a gene: 9. From germline, CDR1 is SGHVS and CDR2 FQNEAQ. CDR3 region: CASSPRTGNGDTQYF. For the CDR3, the DNA is TGTGCCAGCAGCCCTAGGACAGGGAATGGAGATACGCAGTATTTT.

J is TRBJ1-1 and V is TRBV19; D gene ambiguous. Trimming shortened V by 8 bases and J by 5 bases, and 15 bases separated the two germline ends. In germline, CDR1 is LNHDA, CDR2 SQIVND (reference sequence). The length of the CDR3 is 13 residues. CDR3: CASGATLLTEAFF. Here the CDR3 DNA reads TGTGCCAGTGGAGCGACGCTTTTGACTGAAGCTTTCTTT.

The chain has TRBV5-6 and TRBJ2-5, with D maybe TRBD1 (5 bases). Germline V gene lookup returns CDR1 SGHDT and CDR2 YYEEEE. V was clipped by 3 bases and J by 4 bases, with 10 bases between them. This CDR3 contains 13 residues. This CDR3 reads CASSSDRIETQYF. As DNA, the CDR3 is TGTGCCAGCAGCTCCGACAGAATAGAGACCCAGTACTTC.